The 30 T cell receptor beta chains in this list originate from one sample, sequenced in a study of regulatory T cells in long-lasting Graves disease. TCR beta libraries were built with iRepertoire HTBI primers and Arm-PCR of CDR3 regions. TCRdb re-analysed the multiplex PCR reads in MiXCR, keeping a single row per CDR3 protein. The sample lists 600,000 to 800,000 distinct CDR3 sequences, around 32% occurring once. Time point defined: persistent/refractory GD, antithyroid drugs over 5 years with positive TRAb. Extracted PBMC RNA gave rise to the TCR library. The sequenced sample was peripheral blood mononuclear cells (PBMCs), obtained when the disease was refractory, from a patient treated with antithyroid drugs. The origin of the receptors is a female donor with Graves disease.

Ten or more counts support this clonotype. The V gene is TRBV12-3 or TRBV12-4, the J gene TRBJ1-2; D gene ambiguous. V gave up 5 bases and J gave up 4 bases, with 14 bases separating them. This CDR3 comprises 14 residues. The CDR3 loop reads CASSDYLTAYGYTF. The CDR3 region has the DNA TGTGCCAGCAGTGATTACCTGACGGCCTATGGCTACACCTTC.

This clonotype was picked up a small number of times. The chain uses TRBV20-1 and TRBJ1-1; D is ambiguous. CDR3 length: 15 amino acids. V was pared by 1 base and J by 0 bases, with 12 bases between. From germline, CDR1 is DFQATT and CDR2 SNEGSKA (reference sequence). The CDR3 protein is CSARVPVGVNTEAFF. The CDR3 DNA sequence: TGCAGTGCTAGAGTTCCCGTGGGAGTGAACACTGAAGCTTTCTTT.

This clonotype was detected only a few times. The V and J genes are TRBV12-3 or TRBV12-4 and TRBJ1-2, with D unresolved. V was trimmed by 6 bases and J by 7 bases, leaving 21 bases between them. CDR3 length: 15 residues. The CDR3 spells CASSNRRAWDFGYTF. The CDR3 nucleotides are TGTGCCAGCAGCAACCGACGGGCTTGGGATTTTGGCTACACCTTC.

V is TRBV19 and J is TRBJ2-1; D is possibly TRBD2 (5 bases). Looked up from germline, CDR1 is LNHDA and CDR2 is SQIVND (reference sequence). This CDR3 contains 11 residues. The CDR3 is CASGVYNEQFF. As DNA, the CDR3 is TGTGCGAGCGGAGTATACAATGAGCAGTTCTTC.

As DNA, the CDR3 is TGTGCCAGCAGTTTAGCCGGGACAGGGGGTGAGAATGAAAAACTGTTTTTT. Encoded protein: CASSLAGTGGENEKLFF. The rearrangement uses TRBV12-3 or TRBV12-4 and TRBJ1-4; 11 bases agree with TRBD1. Trimming took 0 bases from V and 5 from J; bases not matched to a gene: 5. CDR3 length: 17 amino acids.

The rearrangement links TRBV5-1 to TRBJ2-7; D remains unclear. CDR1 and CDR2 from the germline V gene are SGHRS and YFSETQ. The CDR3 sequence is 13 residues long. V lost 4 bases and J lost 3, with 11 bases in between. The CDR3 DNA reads TGCGCCAGCAGCCCGGACGGATACTACGAGCAGTACTTC. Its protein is CASSPDGYYEQYF.

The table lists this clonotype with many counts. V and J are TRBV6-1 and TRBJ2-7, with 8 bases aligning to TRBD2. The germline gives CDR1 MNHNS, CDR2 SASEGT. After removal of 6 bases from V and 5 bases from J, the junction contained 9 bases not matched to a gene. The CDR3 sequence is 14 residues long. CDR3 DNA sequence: TGTGCCAGCAGCAGCAGCGGGAGCGGGAACGAGCAGTACTTC. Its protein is CASSSSGSGNEQYF.

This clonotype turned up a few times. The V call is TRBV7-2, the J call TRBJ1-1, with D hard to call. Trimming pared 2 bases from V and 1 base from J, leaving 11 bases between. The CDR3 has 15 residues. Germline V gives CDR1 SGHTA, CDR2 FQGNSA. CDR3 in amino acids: CASSLYPGWNTEAFF. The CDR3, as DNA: TGTGCCAGCAGCTTATACCCGGGCTGGAACACTGAAGCTTTCTTT. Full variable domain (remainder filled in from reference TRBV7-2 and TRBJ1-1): GAGVSQSPSNKVTEKGKDVELRCDPISGHTALYWYRQSLGQGLEFLIYFQGNSAPDKSGLPSDRFSAERTGGSVSTLTIQRTQQEDSAVYLCASSLYPGWNTEAFFGQGTRLTVV.

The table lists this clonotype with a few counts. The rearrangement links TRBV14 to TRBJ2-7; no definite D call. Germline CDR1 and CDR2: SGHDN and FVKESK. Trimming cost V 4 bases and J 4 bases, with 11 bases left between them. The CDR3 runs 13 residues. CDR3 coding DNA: TGTGCCAGCAGCCCTGGGGATTTGTACGAGCAGTACTTC. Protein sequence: CASSPGDLYEQYF.

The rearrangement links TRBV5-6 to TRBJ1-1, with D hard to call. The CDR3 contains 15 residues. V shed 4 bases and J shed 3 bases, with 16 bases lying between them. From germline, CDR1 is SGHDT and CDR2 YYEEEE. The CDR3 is CASSTDMRGDTEAFF. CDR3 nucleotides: TGTGCCAGCAGCACCGATATGCGTGGGGACACTGAAGCTTTCTTT.

The CDR3 region has the DNA TGTGCCAGCAGCCAAGTCTGGCGGGGACCCTACGAGCAGTACTTC. This gives the protein CASSQVWRGPYEQYF. This chain links TRBV14 with TRBJ2-7; tentative D call: TRBD2 (6 bases). V gave up 1 base and J gave up 2 bases, with 12 bases separating them. The CDR3 totals 15 residues. CDR1 is SGHDN, CDR2 FVKESK, per germline.

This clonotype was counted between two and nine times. CDR3 amino acids: CSVGQVTNGYTF. The CDR3 nucleotides are TGCAGCGTCGGACAGGTCACAAATGGCTACACCTTC. The V call is TRBV29-1, the J call TRBJ1-2; 7 nucleotides line up with TRBD1. J was trimmed by 6 bases and V by 6 bases; bases with no gene match: 7. CDR3 length equals 12 residues. Germline lookup yields CDR1 SQVTM and CDR2 ANQGSEA.

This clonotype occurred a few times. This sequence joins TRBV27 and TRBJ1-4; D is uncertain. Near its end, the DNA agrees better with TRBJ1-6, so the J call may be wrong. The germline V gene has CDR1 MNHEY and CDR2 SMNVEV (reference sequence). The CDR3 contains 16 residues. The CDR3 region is CASSFGSNSYNSPLHF. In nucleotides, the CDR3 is TGTGCCAGCAGTTTCGGTTCAAACTCCTATAATTCACCCCTCCACTTT.

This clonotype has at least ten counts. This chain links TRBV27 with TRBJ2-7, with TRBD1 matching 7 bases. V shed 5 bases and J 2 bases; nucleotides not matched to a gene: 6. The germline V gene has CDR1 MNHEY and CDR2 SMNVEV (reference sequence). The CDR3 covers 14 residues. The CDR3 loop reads CASSPTGLPYEQYF. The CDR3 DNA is TGTGCCAGCAGTCCGACAGGGTTGCCCTACGAGCAGTACTTC.

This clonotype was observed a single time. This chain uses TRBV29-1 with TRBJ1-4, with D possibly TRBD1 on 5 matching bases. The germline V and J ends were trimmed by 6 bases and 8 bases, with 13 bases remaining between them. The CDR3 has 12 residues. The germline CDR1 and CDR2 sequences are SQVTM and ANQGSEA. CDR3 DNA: TGCAGCGTCGGGACGGCGAACGAAAAACTGTTTTTT. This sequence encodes CSVGTANEKLFF.

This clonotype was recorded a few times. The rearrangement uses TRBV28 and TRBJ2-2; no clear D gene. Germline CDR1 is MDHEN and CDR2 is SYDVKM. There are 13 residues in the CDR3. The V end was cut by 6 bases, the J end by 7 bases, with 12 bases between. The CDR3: CASSSSPFGELFF. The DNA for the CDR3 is TGTGCCAGCAGCTCCAGTCCCTTCGGGGAGCTGTTTTTT.

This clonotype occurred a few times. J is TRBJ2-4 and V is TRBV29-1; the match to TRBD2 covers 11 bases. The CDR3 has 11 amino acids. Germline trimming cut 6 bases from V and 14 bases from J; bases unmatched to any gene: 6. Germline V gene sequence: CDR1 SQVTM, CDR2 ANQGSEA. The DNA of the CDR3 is TGCAGCGTAGGTACACTAGCGGGAGAGTACTTC. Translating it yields CSVGTLAGEYF.

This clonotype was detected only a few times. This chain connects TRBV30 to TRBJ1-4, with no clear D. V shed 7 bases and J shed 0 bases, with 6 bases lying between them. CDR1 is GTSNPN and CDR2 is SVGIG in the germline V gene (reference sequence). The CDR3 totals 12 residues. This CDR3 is CASTTTNEKLFF. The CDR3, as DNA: TGTGCCTCGACTACAACTAATGAAAAACTGTTTTTT.

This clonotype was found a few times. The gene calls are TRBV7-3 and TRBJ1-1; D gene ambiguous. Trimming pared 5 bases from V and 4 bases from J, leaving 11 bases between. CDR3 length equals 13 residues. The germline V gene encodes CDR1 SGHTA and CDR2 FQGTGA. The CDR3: CASSVFSTTEAFF. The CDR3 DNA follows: TGTGCCAGCAGCGTATTCAGCACCACTGAAGCTTTCTTT.

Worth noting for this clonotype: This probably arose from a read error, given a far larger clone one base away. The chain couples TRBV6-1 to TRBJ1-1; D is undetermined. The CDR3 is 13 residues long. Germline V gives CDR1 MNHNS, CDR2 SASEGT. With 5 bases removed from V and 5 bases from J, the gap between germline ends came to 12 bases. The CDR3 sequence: CASSRDMGTEAFF. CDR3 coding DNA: TGTGCCAGCAGTCGCGACATGGGGACTGAAGCTTTCTTT.

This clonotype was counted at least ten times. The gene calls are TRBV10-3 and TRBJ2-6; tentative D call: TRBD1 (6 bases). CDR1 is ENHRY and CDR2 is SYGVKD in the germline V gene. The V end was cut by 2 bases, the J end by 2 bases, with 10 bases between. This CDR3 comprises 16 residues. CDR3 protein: CAISEVAGAGANVLTF. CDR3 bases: TGTGCCATCAGTGAGGTGGCAGGGGCTGGGGCCAACGTCCTGACTTTC.

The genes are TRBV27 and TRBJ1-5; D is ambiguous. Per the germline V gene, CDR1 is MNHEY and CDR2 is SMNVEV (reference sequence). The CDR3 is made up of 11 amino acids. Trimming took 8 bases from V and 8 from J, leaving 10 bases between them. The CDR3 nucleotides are TGTGCCAGCGGTCAGGTCAAGCCCCAGCATTTT. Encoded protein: CASGQVKPQHF.

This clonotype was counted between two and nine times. The CDR3 DNA reads as TGTGCCAGCAGTCTACCCGGGACAGGGGCGAACACCATATATTTT. Protein: CASSLPGTGANTIYF. This chain links TRBV28 with TRBJ1-3; 10 bases agree with TRBD1. From germline, CDR1 is MDHEN and CDR2 SYDVKM. Losses at the gene ends were 5 bases for V and 7 bases for J; bases not matched to a gene: 8. CDR3 length: 15 residues.

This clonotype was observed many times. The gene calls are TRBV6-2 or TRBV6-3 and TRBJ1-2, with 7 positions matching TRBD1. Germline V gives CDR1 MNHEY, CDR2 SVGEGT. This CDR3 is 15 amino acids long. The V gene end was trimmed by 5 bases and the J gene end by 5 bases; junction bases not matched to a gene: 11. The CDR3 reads CASSEEGDSPYGYTF. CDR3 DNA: TGTGCCAGCAGTGAGGAGGGGGACAGTCCATATGGCTACACCTTC.

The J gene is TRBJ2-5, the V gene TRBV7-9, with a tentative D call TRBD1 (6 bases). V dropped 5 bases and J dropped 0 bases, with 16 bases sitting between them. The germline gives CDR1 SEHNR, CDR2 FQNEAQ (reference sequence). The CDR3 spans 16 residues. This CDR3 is CASSQTGTQYQETQYF. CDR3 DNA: TGTGCCAGCAGCCAAACCGGGACACAGTACCAAGAGACCCAGTACTTC.

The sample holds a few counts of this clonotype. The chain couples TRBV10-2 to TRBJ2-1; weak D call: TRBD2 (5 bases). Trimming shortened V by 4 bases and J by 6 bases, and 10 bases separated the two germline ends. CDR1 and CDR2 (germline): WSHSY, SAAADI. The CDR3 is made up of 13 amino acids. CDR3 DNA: TGCGCCAGCAGTGGAGGGCCGGGCAATGAGCAGTTCTTC. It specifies CASSGGPGNEQFF.

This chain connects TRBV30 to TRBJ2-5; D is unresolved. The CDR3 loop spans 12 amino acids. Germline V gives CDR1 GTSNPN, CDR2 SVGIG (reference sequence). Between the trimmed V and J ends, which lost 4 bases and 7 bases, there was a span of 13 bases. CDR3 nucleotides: TGTGCCTGGACTCCCCTCCCCGCGACCCAGTACTTC. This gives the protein CAWTPLPATQYF.

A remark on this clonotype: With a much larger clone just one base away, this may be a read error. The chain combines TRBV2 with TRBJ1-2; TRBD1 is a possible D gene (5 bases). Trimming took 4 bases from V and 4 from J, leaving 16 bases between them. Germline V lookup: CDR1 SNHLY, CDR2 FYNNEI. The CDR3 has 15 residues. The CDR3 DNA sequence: TGTGCCAGCAGTGGGACAACGGGAGCTAGCTATGGCTACACCTTC. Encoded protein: CASSGTTGASYGYTF.

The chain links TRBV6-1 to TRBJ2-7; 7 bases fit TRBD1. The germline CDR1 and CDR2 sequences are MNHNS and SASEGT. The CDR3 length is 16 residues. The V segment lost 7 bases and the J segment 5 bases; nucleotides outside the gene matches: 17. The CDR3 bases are TGTGCCAGCAACCATCAGCGCCGACAGGGTAACCACGAGCAGTACTTC. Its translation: CASNHQRRQGNHEQYF.

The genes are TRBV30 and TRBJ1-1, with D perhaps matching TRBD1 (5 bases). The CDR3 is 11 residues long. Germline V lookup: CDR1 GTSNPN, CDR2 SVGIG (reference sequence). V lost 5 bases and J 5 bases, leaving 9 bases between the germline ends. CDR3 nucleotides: TGTGCCTGGGAAGAGGGGACTGAAGCTTTCTTT. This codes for CAWEEGTEAFF. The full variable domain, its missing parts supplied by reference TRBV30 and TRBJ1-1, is SQTIHQWPATLVQPVGSPLSLECTVEGTSNPNLYWYRQAAGRGLQLLFYSVGIGQISSEVPQNLSASRPQDRQFILSSKKLLLSDSGFYLCAWEEGTEAFFGQGTRLTVV.